The clone carrying this TCR beta chain has ten or more counts. The antigen is undetermined. The data derive from a study of CD8 T cells in ankylosing spondylitis. General study points: Made up of about eight highly homologous variants, a TCR beta motif appeared characteristic of ankylosing spondylitis blood.

TCRdb redid the calling of the 5' RACE reads with MiXCR, one entry per CDR3 protein. The sample lists approximately 250,000 distinct CDR3 sequences, 20% to 30% occurring once. Germline V lookup: CDR1 SEHNR, CDR2 FQNEAQ (reference sequence). This CDR3 is built from 12 residues. V was cut by 5 bases and J by 8 bases, with 10 bases left in between. The chain couples TRBV7-9 to TRBJ1-3, with no clear D. The sequence came from a male donor with ankylosing spondylitis or in good health (not recorded which). The sequenced material came from blood, either unsorted or a sorted T cell fraction (not recorded which). In nucleotides, the CDR3 is TGTGCCAGCAGCCTCGTGGTCGACACCATATATTTT. Protein sequence: CASSLVVDTIYF.